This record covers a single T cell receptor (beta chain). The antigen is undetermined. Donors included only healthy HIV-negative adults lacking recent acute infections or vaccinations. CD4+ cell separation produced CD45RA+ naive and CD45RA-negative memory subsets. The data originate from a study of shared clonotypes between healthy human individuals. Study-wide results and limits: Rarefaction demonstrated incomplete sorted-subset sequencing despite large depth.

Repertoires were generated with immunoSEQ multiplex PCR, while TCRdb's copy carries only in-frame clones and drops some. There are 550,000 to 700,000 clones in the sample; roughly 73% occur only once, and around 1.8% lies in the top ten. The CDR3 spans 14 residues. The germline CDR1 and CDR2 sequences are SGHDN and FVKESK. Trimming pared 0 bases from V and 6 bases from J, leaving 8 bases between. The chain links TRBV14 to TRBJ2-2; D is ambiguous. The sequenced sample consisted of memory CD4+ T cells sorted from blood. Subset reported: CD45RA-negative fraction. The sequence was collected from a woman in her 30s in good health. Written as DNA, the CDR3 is TGTGCCAGCAGCCAAGATCCGCGGTCCGGGGAGCTGTTTTTT. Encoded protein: CASSQDPRSGELFF. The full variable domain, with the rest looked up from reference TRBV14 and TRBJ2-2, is EAGVTQFPSHSVIEKGQTVTLRCDPISGHDNLYWYRRVMGKEIKFLLHFVKESKQDESGMPNNRFLAERTGGTYSTLKVQPAELEDSGVYFCASSQDPRSGELFFGEGSRLTVL.